Shown below are 24 T cell receptor beta chains from a single sample sequenced in a study of blood T cell repertoires in COVID-19. Using immunoSEQ multiplex PCR, the repertoire was profiled, and TCRdb retains in-frame clones only, with some absent. The sample has approximately 100,000 clones, over 70% seen once. Sequenced material: peripheral blood. Every receptor here comes from a human donor in a cohort sampled during active or convalescent COVID-19.

The chain couples TRBV28 to TRBJ1-2; TRBD1 matches 9 bases. The V gene's germline CDR1 is MDHEN and CDR2 SYDVKM. J gave up 7 bases and V 6 bases, and 12 bases lay outside the gene matches. This CDR3 spans 15 amino acids. The CDR3 nucleotides read TGTGCCAGCAGACCTCCGGGACAGGGTTTACGTGGCTACACCTTC. Its translation is CASRPPGQGLRGYTF.

The V gene is TRBV11-3, the J gene TRBJ1-3; TRBD1 agrees at 7 bases. This CDR3 is built from 17 residues. J lost 0 bases, V lost 4 bases, and 9 bases had no gene match. The germline gives CDR1 SGHNT, CDR2 YENEEA. In nucleotides, the CDR3 is TGTGCCAGCAGCTCCCTGGGACAGAAGAGCTCTGGAAACACCATATATTTT. Protein: CASSSLGQKSSGNTIYF.

The chain recombines TRBV6-5 with TRBJ1-6; 7 bases align to TRBD1. CDR3 length: 16 residues. Trimming took 0 bases from V and 6 from J; bases not matched to a gene: 5. CDR1 and CDR2 from the germline V gene are MNHEY and SVGAGI. DNA for the CDR3: TGTGCCAGCAGTTACTCGCCGGGACAGACTAATTCACCCCTCCACTTT. It codes for CASSYSPGQTNSPLHF.

The chain employs TRBV18 and TRBJ1-3; 7 bases fit TRBD1. The germline gives CDR1 KGHSH, CDR2 LQKENI. J gave up 8 bases and V 3 bases, and 10 bases lay outside the gene matches. This CDR3 is built from 15 residues. DNA of the CDR3: TGTGCCAGCTCACCGATGGACAGGATCAGAGACACCATATATTTT. Encoded protein: CASSPMDRIRDTIYF.

The V call is TRBV25-1, the J call TRBJ2-3; 7 positions match TRBD1. With 4 bases clipped from V and 4 bases from J, the junction kept 5 bases outside the gene matches. This CDR3 has 14 amino acids. Germline lookup yields CDR1 MGHDK and CDR2 SYGVNS. CDR3 protein: CASSGQGRADTQYF. The CDR3 bases are TGTGCCAGCAGTGGACAGGGTCGCGCAGATACGCAGTATTTT.

The chain combines TRBV6-4 with TRBJ1-1, with D unresolved. Between the trimmed V and J ends, which lost 6 bases and 1 base, there was a span of 9 bases. Looked up from germline, CDR1 is MRHNA and CDR2 is SNTAGT. The length of the CDR3 is 13 residues. The CDR3 nucleotides are TGTGCCAGCAGAAAAGAGGAGAACACTGAAGCTTTCTTT. Protein sequence: CASRKEENTEAFF.

This clone was seen just once. The gene calls are TRBV24-1 and TRBJ2-1; 10 positions agree with TRBD2. V shed 1 base and J 5 bases; nucleotides not matched to a gene: 4. The CDR3 runs 16 residues. CDR1 and CDR2 from the germline V gene are KGHDR and SFDVKD. This CDR3 reads CATSDLALAGNNEQFF. In nucleotides, the CDR3 is TGTGCCACCAGTGATTTAGCACTAGCGGGGAACAATGAGCAGTTCTTC.

The chain uses TRBV4-3 and TRBJ1-2; D is uncertain. V lost 0 bases and J 4 bases, leaving 9 bases between the germline ends. CDR3 length: 14 residues. Looked up from germline, CDR1 is LGHNA and CDR2 is YSLEER. CDR3 DNA sequence: TGCGCCAGCAGCCAAGATCTCTGGAGCTATGGCTACACCTTC. It translates to CASSQDLWSYGYTF.

The rearrangement joins TRBV28 to TRBJ1-2, with D uncertain. With 2 bases removed from V and 2 bases from J, the gap between germline ends came to 12 bases. This CDR3 region has 15 residues. Germline V CDR1 and CDR2: MDHEN, SYDVKM. The CDR3 loop is CASSLPSAGNYGYTF. CDR3 nucleotides: TGTGCCAGCAGTTTACCCTCAGCGGGGAACTATGGCTACACCTTC.

This clone was recorded once. The rearrangement joins TRBV6-5 to TRBJ1-2; 10 positions agree with TRBD1. This CDR3 has 13 amino acids. Germline CDR1 reads MNHEY; CDR2 reads SVGAGI. V gave up 10 bases and J gave up 14 bases; unmatched junction bases: 16. In DNA, the CDR3 is TGTGCCACCAAATCGATGGACAGGGGGTTGTGGACCTTC. This translates into CATKSMDRGLWTF.

The chain joins TRBV18 to TRBJ1-2, with D perhaps TRBD1 (6 bases). This CDR3 has 16 residues. The V end lost 5 bases, the J end lost 4 bases, and 20 bases lay between the germline ends. Looked up from germline, CDR1 is KGHSH and CDR2 is LQKENI. CDR3 nucleotides: TGTGCCAGCTCATCTTCTACAGGGTCGGCGGGCTATGGCTACACCTTC. Protein sequence: CASSSSTGSAGYGYTF. Complete variable domain (other parts from reference TRBV18 and TRBJ1-2): NAGVMQNPRHLVRRRGQEARLRCSPMKGHSHVYWYRQLPEEGLKFMVYLQKENIIDESGMPKERFSAEFPKEGPSILRIQQVVRGDSAAYFCASSSSTGSAGYGYTFGSGTRLTVV.

The rearrangement uses TRBV21-1 and TRBJ2-6; TRBD1 was called by the table and not checked on the DNA. TRBV21-1 is noted as a pseudogene. The CDR3 is 19 residues long. The CDR3 DNA follows: TGTGCCAGCAGGCCCTCTTCGACAGGGGGTCCCTCTGGGGCCAACGTCCTGACTTTC. Encoded protein: CASRPSSTGGPSGANVLTF.

The chain uses TRBV19 and TRBJ1-4, with TRBD1 as a possible D gene (6 bases). This CDR3 has 16 residues. V was trimmed by 1 base and J by 6 bases, leaving 15 bases between them. Germline V gene lookup returns CDR1 LNHDA and CDR2 SQIVND (reference sequence). The CDR3 is CASSIAGRGRDEKLFF. In DNA form, the CDR3 reads TGTGCCAGTAGTATAGCCGGCAGGGGCCGGGATGAAAAACTGTTTTTT.

The genes are TRBV5-1 and TRBJ1-1; D perhaps matches TRBD1 (6 bases). The ends were cut back, 3 bases at V and 0 bases at J, with 9 bases in the middle. This CDR3 is built from 14 residues. In germline, CDR1 is SGHRS, CDR2 YFSETQ. CDR3 DNA: TGCGCCAGCAGCTCCAGGGGCTTGAACACTGAAGCTTTCTTT. As protein: CASSSRGLNTEAFF.

This clone was counted a few times. The chain combines TRBV12-3 or TRBV12-4 with TRBJ2-7; perhaps TRBD1 as D (5 bases). The germline V and J ends were trimmed by 2 bases and 6 bases, with 11 bases remaining between them. The CDR3 totals 13 residues. The CDR3 loop reads CASSLLQVSEQYF. The CDR3 DNA is TGTGCCAGCAGTTTACTACAGGTTAGCGAGCAGTACTTC.

The chain uses TRBV28 and TRBJ1-3, with a tentative D call TRBD1 (6 bases). The CDR3 runs 13 residues. The germline V gene has CDR1 MDHEN and CDR2 SYDVKM. V lost 6 bases to trimming and J lost 2 bases, with 8 bases between them. CDR3 amino acids: CASRTGTGNTIYF. The CDR3 DNA is TGTGCCAGCAGAACAGGGACTGGAAACACCATATATTTT.

The chain uses TRBV18 and TRBJ1-3; 10 bases are a match to TRBD1. The CDR3 totals 18 residues. Trimming took 3 bases from V and 4 from J; bases not matched to a gene: 12. Germline lookup yields CDR1 KGHSH and CDR2 LQKENI. The CDR3 nucleotides read TGTGCCAGCTCACCGACGGGACAGGGGATCTATACCGGAAACACCATATATTTT. Amino acids: CASSPTGQGIYTGNTIYF.

Worth noting for this clone: Additional DNA sequences in this sample encode the identical CDR3. The V gene is TRBV6-5, the J gene TRBJ2-7, with D maybe TRBD1 (6 bases). V dropped 6 bases and J dropped 0 bases, with 9 bases sitting between them. Germline CDR1 is MNHEY and CDR2 is SVGAGI. CDR3 length: 13 amino acids. DNA for the CDR3: TGTGCCAGCAGCCGGACAGTCTCCTACGAGCAGTACTTC. Amino acid sequence: CASSRTVSYEQYF.

J is TRBJ1-4 and V is TRBV28, with D possibly matching TRBD1 (6 bases). The germline V and J ends were trimmed by 8 bases and 4 bases, with 11 bases remaining between them. This CDR3 spans 13 amino acids. Germline values: CDR1 MDHEN, CDR2 SYDVKM. CDR3 residues: CASGLGGNEKLFF. Here the CDR3 DNA reads TGTGCCAGCGGGTTAGGGGGTAATGAAAAACTGTTTTTT.

The CDR3 sequence is CASSGPGLSFYGYTF. CDR3 DNA: TGTGCCAGCAGCGGTCCCGGTCTGAGTTTCTATGGCTACACCTTC. The chain carries TRBV9 and TRBJ1-2; D ambiguous. The CDR3 covers 15 residues. With 3 bases removed from V and 4 bases from J, the gap between germline ends came to 16 bases. In germline, CDR1 is SGDLS, CDR2 YYNGEE.

This rearrangement joins TRBV5-1 to TRBJ2-7; TRBD1 aligns across 9 bases. The J segment lost 6 bases and the V segment lost 6 bases, leaving 10 bases of the junction unmatched. CDR3 length: 14 residues. CDR1 and CDR2 from the germline V gene are SGHRS and YFSETQ. The DNA of the CDR3 is TGCGCCAGCACCCTGGGGACAGGGTTCGCCGAGCAGTACTTC. Translation: CASTLGTGFAEQYF. The full variable domain, in which reference TRBV5-1 and TRBJ2-7 provide the parts outside the CDR3, is KAGVTQTPRYLIKTRGQQVTLSCSPISGHRSVSWYQQTPGQGLQFLFEYFSETQRNKGNFPGRFSGRQFSNSRSEMNVSTLELGDSALYLCASTLGTGFAEQYFGPGTRLTVT.

This chain uses TRBV5-1 with TRBJ2-5; D is unresolved. Trimming left V 4 bases short and J 0 bases short, with 10 bases between. The CDR3 is 14 amino acids. Per germline, CDR1 SGHRS and CDR2 YFSETQ. CDR3 coding DNA: TGCGCCAGCAGCCTAACTACGAACCAAGAGACCCAGTACTTC. It encodes CASSLTTNQETQYF.

V and J are TRBV12-2 and TRBJ2-2; TRBD1 reflects the table's D call only, with no check against the DNA. TRBV12-2 is tagged as a pseudogene. The CDR3 spans 15 residues. CDR3 in DNA: TGTGCAAGTCGCTTTGGGGGCCACAGGGTCGGGGAGCTGTTTTTT. It codes for CASRFGGHRVGELFF.

The count of this clone is one. The V and J genes are TRBV29-1 and TRBJ1-4; 8 bases are a match to TRBD1. CDR1 and CDR2 (germline): SQVTM, ANQGSEA. The CDR3 has 15 amino acids. V gave up 3 bases and J gave up 5 bases; unmatched junction bases: 8. In DNA form, the CDR3 reads TGCAGCGTTGACCTCCCCGGACAGGGCAATGAAAAACTGTTTTTT. The encoded protein is CSVDLPGQGNEKLFF.